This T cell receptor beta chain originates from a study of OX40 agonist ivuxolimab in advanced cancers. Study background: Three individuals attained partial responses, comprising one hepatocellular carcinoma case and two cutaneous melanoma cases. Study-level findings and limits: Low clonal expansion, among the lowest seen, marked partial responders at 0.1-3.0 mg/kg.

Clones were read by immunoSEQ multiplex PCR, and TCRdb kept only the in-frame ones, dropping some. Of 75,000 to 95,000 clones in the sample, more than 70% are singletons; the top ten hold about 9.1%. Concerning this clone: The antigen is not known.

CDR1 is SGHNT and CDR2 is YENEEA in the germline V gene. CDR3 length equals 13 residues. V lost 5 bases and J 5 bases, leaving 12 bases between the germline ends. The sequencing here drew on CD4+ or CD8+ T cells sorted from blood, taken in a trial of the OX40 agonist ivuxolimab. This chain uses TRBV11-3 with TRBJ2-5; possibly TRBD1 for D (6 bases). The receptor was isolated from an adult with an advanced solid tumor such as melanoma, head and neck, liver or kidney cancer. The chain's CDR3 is CASSKGQSETQYF. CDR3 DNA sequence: TGTGCCAGCAGCAAAGGACAGAGCGAGACCCAGTACTTC.